The T cell receptor (beta chain) described here comes from a study of blood T cell repertoires in COVID-19 (dated by TCRdb to between 2020 and 2021). Concerning the study at large: Collaborator samples came from the United States, Italy and Spain and covered acute and convalescent phases of COVID-19. The material from the prospective study consisted of cDNA or gDNA derived from T cells, B-cell-depleted T cells, or PBMCs. The dataset comprised deeply sampled blood TCRbeta repertoires from subjects exposed to, actively infected with, or recovered from COVID-19. The repertoires were released in a freely available public database intended as a resource for research on the immune response to SARS-CoV-2. The samples were drawn from the first 160 participants of the ongoing ImmuneRACE study and from some 1,300 subjects provided by 6 global collaborators. The sample metadata nearly always contained a de-identified subject ID, COVID-19 status, age in years and sex. Where HLA class I and class II types were available, the types were taken from metadata supplied by the sample provider, not from assay-based typing. What the study reported, not specific to this receptor: The amount of clinical and demographic metadata varied by source and participant and was provided uncurated.

TCRbeta CDR3 regions were amplified from genomic DNA using the immunoSEQ Assay, a bias-controlled multiplex PCR. The source study handled its data this way. The number of nucleated cells in each sample was estimated by amplification of reference gene primers within the assay. To quantify the absolute abundance of each unique TCRbeta CDR3 rearrangement, sequence reads were collapsed and filtered. Productive Simpson clonality was computed per sample as the square root of Simpson's diversity index over productive rearrangements. TCRdb mirrors the immuneACCESS table, restricted to in-frame sequences. Some clones are absent from its copies; in checked studies, under half trace to an unresolved V gene, and the reason for the others is unknown. Clone size and V and J calls were adopted from that table, with D and trimming inferred from the DNA. Recorded for this sample are 250,000 or so clones; 83% of them occurred a single time. Clones ranked in the top ten supply less than 4% of the sample.

In regard to this clone: The antigen it binds to is not known. No much larger clonotype is one base removed from it; base qualities were not supplied.

In the prospective study, participants were about 18 to 95 years old, resided in about two dozen geographic areas of the United States, and were enrolled through a virtual design. In the prospective study, participants were assigned to cohorts based on the clinical history participants reported in a screening survey and a study questionnaire. Exposed participants had been in contact with someone with a PCR-confirmed or clinician-diagnosed COVID-19 case within 2 weeks of study entry. Each participant in the prospective study had whole blood, serum and a nasopharyngeal or oropharyngeal swab collected by mobile phlebotomists. Over an approximately 2-month period, participants in the prospective study had the option of providing additional blood draws and questionnaires. Prospective study blood samples were shipped either frozen or at room temperature before DNA extraction. The CDR3 contains 13 residues, cysteine and phenylalanine counted. Only the CDR3 DNA stays, 39 bases, in frame from base 1. For CDR1 and CDR2, the germline V gene lists KGHSH and LQKENI. Clipping removes 6 bases from V and 11 bases from J, with 10 as the unmatched junction base count.

This chain joins TRBV18 to TRBJ1-1; TRBD1 fits 9 bases in the junction. The TCR originated in a woman in her 40s who had been exposed to COVID-19. The sequenced sample was PBMCs or T cells enriched from blood (not recorded which). The CDR3 in this case is CASSQTGGIGAFF. The nucleotide sequence reads as follows: TGTGCCAGCTCCCAGACAGGGGGAATCGGGGCTTTCTTT.